Included here is one TCR beta chain sequence, with context. The antigen remains undetermined. The source of the sample is a study of T cell responses to AZD1222 COVID-19 vaccine. Study outcomes and limitations: Seropositive AZD1222 recipients at baseline numbered only 5 to 7. Donors were largely white British and mainly female; clonal diversity was possibly underestimated.

TCRdb's copy holds only in-frame clones and misses some; the assay was immunoSEQ multiplex PCR. The sample shows around 140,000 clones, 85% to 95% of them seen only once. Germline values: CDR1 MRHNA, CDR2 SNTAGT. The CDR3 totals 15 residues. Trimming shortened V by 0 bases and J by 4 bases, and 10 bases separated the two germline ends. The sequencing used peripheral blood, collected after recovery from COVID-19. The genes are TRBV6-4 and TRBJ2-1; perhaps TRBD2 as D (5 bases). This clonotype originated in an adult who had recovered from COVID-19. The CDR3 loop is CASSDSDSAYNEQFF. CDR3 DNA: TGTGCCAGCAGTGACTCTGATAGCGCATACAATGAGCAGTTCTTC.